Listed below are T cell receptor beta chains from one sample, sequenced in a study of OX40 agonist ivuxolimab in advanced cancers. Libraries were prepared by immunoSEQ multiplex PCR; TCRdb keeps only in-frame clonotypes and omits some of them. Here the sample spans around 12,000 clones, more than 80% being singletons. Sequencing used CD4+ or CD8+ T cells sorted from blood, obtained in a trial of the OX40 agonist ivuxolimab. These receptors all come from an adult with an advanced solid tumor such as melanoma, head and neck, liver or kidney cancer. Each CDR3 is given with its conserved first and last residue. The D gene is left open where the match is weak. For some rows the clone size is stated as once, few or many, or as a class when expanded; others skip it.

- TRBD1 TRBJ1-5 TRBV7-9 TGTGCCAGCAGCTTAACCCCAGGGGGTTATTTGGCGGGCCAGCATTTT CASSLTPGGYLAGQHF
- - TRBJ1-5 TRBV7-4 TGTGCCAGCAGCCAACCCCTCAGATCACAGAGCAATCAGCCCCAGCATTTT CASSQPLRSQSNQPQHF
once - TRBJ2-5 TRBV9 TGTGCCAGCAGCGTAGAGACGGGAATGGAGACCCAGTACTTC CASSVETGMETQYF
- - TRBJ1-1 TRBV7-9 TGTGCCAGCAGCTTTCGGCCCGAAGCTTTCTTT CASSFRPEAFF
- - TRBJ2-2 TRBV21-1 TGTGCCAGCAGCAAAGTTCAGACCGGGGAGCTGTTTTTT CASSKVQTGELFF
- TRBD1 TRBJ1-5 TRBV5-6 TGTGCCAGCAGCTTTGGGGGACAGGGAAGTCAGCCCCAGCATTTT CASSFGGQGSQPQHF
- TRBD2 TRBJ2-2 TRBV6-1 TGTGCCAGCCGATCGGGGGGGAACACCGGGGAGCTGTTTTTT CASRSGGNTGELFF
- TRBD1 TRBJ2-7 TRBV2 TGTGCCTCTCTGGGACAGGGGGTCAACGAGCAGTACTTC CASLGQGVNEQYF
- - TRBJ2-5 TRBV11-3 TGTGCCAGCAGCTTAGTCCGCGGGGCTAGCCAAGAGACCCAGTACTTC CASSLVRGASQETQYF
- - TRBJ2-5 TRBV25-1 TGTGCCAGCAGTGAATCGAGGGTCGAGACCCAGTACTTC CASSESRVETQYF
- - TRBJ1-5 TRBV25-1 TGTGCCAGCAGCGGTCTCAGCAATCAGCCCCAGCATTTT CASSGLSNQPQHF
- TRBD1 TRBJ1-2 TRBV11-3 TGTGCCAGCAGCCACGGACAGGGGGTCCCCTATGGCTACACCTTC CASSHGQGVPYGYTF
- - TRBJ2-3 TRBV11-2 TGTGCCAGCAGCTTATCCCCTATCGCACAGATCACAGATACGCAGTATTTT CASSLSPIAQITDTQYF
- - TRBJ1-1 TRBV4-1 TGCGCCAGCAGCCAAGTCTTCGCAGGGATGAACACTGAAGCTTTCTTT CASSQVFAGMNTEAFF
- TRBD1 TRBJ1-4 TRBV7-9 TGTGCCAGCAGCAATCTCGGACAGGTGGGGACTAATGAAAAACTGTTTTTT CASSNLGQVGTNEKLFF
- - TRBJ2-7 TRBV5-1 TGCGCCAGTCCGCAGGGGACCTACGAGCAGTACTTC CASPQGTYEQYF
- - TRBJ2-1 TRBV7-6 TGTGCCAGCAGCTTTGGGGGGCCTTACAATGAGCAGTTCTTC CASSFGGPYNEQFF
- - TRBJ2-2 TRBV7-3 TGTGCCAGCAGCTCCCGGGGTAGCGGAGTCGGGGAGCTGTTTTTT CASSSRGSGVGELFF
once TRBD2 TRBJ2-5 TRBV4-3 TGCGCCAGCAGCCCCGGACTAGCGGGGGACCCCCAGTACTTC CASSPGLAGDPQYF
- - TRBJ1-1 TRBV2 TGTGCCAGCAGACCACCGGGGGCCTTTTTGTATGTTGAAGCTTTCTTT CASRPPGAFLYVEAFF
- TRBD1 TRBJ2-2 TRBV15 TGTGCCACCAGCAGAGATCGGCAGGGGGTGCTGTTTTTT CATSRDRQGVLFF
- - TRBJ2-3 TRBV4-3 TGCGCCAGCAGCCATTTGGGGCAGGTGGGGGATACGCAGTATTTT CASSHLGQVGDTQYF
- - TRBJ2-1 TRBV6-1 TGTGCCAGCCTCTCTCACACAGGGTTACACAATGAGCAGTTCTTC CASLSHTGLHNEQFF
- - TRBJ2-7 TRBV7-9 TGTGCCAGCAGCTCGGAGTCCTACGAGCAGTACTTC CASSSESYEQYF
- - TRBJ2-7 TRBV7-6 TGTGCCAGCAGCTTACAGGGAACCTACGAGCAGTACTTC CASSLQGTYEQYF
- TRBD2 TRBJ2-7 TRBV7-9 TGTGCCAGCAGCTCCCCCGGCGGGGGGGCCGTCCTCGAGCAGTACTTC CASSSPGGGAVLEQYF
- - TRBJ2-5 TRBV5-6 TGTGCCAGCAGCTTGGCCGGGGTAGGCAGAAAGACCCAGTACTTC CASSLAGVGRKTQYF
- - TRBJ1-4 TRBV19 TGTGCCAGTAGTATAAGTGATGAAAAACTGTTTTTT CASSISDEKLFF
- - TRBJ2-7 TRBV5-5 TGTGCCAGCAGCTTGGTTGGAATACCCTACGAGCAGTACTTC CASSLVGIPYEQYF
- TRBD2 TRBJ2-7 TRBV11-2 TGTGCCAGCAGCTTAGATCGCGGGACTAGCGGGGACTACGAGCAGTACTTC CASSLDRGTSGDYEQYF
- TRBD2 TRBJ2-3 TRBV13 TGTGCCAGCAGCATCGGGACTAGCGGGGGGGATACGCAGTATTTT CASSIGTSGGDTQYF
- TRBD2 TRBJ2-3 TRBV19 TGTGCCAGTACCTCTCCCGCCCGACTAGCGGGAGGGCCGTGGGCAGATACGCAGTATTTT CASTSPARLAGGPWADTQYF
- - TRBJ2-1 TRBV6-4 TGTGCCAGCAGTGACCGGGTCGACGGGCACAATGAGCAGTTCTTC CASSDRVDGHNEQFF
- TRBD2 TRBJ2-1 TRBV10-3 TGTGCCATCAGAGGACTAGTCGATGAGCAGTTCTTC CAIRGLVDEQFF
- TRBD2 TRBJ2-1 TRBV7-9 TGTGCCAGCAGCTTCAGCCTAGCGGGAGTGGATGAGCAGTTCTTC CASSFSLAGVDEQFF
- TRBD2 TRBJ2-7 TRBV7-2 TGTGCCAGCAGGTCGCGTAGCGGGAGACCCTACGAGCAGTACTTC CASRSRSGRPYEQYF
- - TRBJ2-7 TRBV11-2 TGTGCCAGCAGCTTAGAGCTGAGTGCTAGCTCCTACGAGCAGTACTTC CASSLELSASSYEQYF
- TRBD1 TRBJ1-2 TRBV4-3 TGCGCCAGCAGCCAGAGTAGACAGGGTTCTTATGGCTACACCTTC CASSQSRQGSYGYTF
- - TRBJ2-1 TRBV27 TGTGCCAGCAGTGTCTGGGGGGTGACGTACAATGAGCAGTTCTTC CASSVWGVTYNEQFF
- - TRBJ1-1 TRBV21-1 TGTGCCAGCAGCAAAGCCTATGGGGCTTACACTGAAGCTTTCTTT CASSKAYGAYTEAFF
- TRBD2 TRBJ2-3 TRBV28 TGTGCCAGCAGTCCATGGACTAGCGGAGGGAGCACAGATACGCAGTATTTT CASSPWTSGGSTDTQYF
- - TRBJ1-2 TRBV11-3 TGTGCCAGCAGCTTGGTGGGGACTACCGGCGGATATGGCTACACCTTC CASSLVGTTGGYGYTF
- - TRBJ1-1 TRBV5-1 TGCGCCAGCAGCTTGGTCGAGAAAGGGGGTGTCGCTGAAGCTTTCTTT CASSLVEKGGVAEAFF